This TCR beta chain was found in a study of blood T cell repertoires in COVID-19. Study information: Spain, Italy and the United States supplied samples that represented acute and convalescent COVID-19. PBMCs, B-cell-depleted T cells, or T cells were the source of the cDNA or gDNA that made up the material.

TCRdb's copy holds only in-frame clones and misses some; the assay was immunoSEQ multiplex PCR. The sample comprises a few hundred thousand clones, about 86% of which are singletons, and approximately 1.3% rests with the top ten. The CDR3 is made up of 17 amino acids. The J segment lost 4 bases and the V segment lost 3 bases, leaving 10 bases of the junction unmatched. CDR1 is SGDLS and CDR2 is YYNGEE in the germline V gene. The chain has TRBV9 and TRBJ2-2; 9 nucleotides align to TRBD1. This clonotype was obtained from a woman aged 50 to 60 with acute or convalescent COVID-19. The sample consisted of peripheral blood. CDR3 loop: CASSEAIGTGRTGELFF. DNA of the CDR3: TGTGCCAGCAGCGAGGCGATAGGGACAGGGCGCACCGGGGAGCTGTTTTTT.